What follows are 5 T cell receptor beta chains derived from one specimen sequenced in a study of spatial heterogeneity in lung cancer (dated by TCRdb to between 2019 and 2020). The meaning of the sample's time point label: sample taken at primary tumor resection. Library preparation employed 5' RACE. These reads were obtained on a NextSeq 500. Starting from the raw public reads, TCRdb applied fastp trimming at Q25, assembled clones with MiXCR and retained in-frame beta chains. Rows with one shared CDR3 protein collapse into an entry with the most common genes and DNA. The sample yields over 50,000 distinct CDR3 sequences; about 6.3% were counted once. The biggest ten clones account for roughly 15% of the sample. The specimen was PBMCs, collected at surgery. The receptors were sampled from a female donor with early-stage non-small cell lung cancer.

The V and J genes are TRBV5-6 and TRBJ2-5, with 9 bases that match TRBD1. Germline CDR1 is SGHDT and CDR2 is YYEEEE. The CDR3 is 16 amino acids. Losses at the gene ends were 5 bases for V and 0 bases for J; bases not matched to a gene: 8. The CDR3 DNA follows: TGTGCCAGCAGTTTTGACAGGGGGAGCTACCAAGAGACCCAGTACTTC. It encodes CASSFDRGSYQETQYF.

This clonotype was recorded at least ten times. The V call is TRBV9, the J call TRBJ2-5; no firm D call. The CDR3 runs 12 residues. Per the germline V gene, CDR1 is SGDLS and CDR2 is YYNGEE. V was trimmed by 3 bases and J by 4 bases, leaving 7 bases between them. DNA of the CDR3: TGTGCCAGCAGCGAGGGTGGAGAGACCCAGTACTTC. It is translated as CASSEGGETQYF.

There are many counts of this clonotype. This rearrangement joins TRBV5-1 to TRBJ2-7, with D unresolved. Germline loops: CDR1 SGHRS, CDR2 YFSETQ. This CDR3 region has 16 residues. V lost 1 base and J 3 bases, leaving 17 bases between the germline ends. CDR3: CASSLKGPRLGYEQYF. CDR3 nucleotides: TGCGCCAGCAGCTTGAAGGGCCCCCGGTTAGGCTACGAGCAGTACTTC.

This clonotype was detected ten times or more. The V gene is TRBV5-1, the J gene TRBJ2-5; D tentatively reads TRBD1 or TRBD2 (6 bases each). The CDR3 length is 14 residues. V dropped 0 bases and J dropped 4 bases, with 10 bases sitting between them. CDR1 and CDR2 (germline): SGHRS, YFSETQ. The CDR3 DNA sequence: TGCGCCAGCAGCTTGGTCGGGGGCCTAGAGACCCAGTACTTC. Residues: CASSLVGGLETQYF.

The chain is built from TRBV12-3 or TRBV12-4 and TRBJ1-1; D is unresolved. Trimming removed 5 bases from V and 8 bases from J, with 12 bases in between. The CDR3 loop spans 12 amino acids. The CDR3 loop is CASSERRGEAFF. CDR3 in DNA: TGTGCCAGCAGTGAGAGACGTGGGGAAGCTTTCTTT.